The 20 T cell receptor beta chains reported below all come from one sample, sequenced in a study of OX40 agonist ivuxolimab in advanced cancers. Data came from immunoSEQ multiplex PCR; TCRdb stores just in-frame clones and leaves some out. The sample holds fewer than 90,000 clones, 85% to 90% seen once. The sequenced sample was CD4+ or CD8+ T cells sorted from blood, obtained in a trial of the OX40 agonist ivuxolimab. The source is an adult with an advanced solid tumor such as melanoma, head and neck, liver or kidney cancer.

In the case of this clone: The junction and the germline gene differ at one end; a read error may be behind it. This chain uses TRBV18 with TRBJ1-5; D possibly corresponds to TRBD1 (5 bases). The germline V gene encodes CDR1 KGHSH and CDR2 LQKENI. The CDR3 length is 13 residues. In nucleotides, the CDR3 is TGTGTCAGCTCACCGGGGGTCAATCAGCCCCAGCATTTT. Translating gives CVSSPGVNQPQHF. The complete variable domain, with remaining parts taken from reference TRBV18 and TRBJ1-5, reads NAGVMQNPRHLVRRRGQEARLRCSPMKGHSHVYWYRQLPEEGLKFMVYLQKENIIDESGMPKERFSAEFPKEGPSILRIQQVVRGDSAAYFCVSSPGVNQPQHFGDGTRLSIL.

The chain is built from TRBV6-6 and TRBJ1-1; D is ambiguous. Germline V gene data show CDR1 as MNHNY and CDR2 as SVGAGI (reference sequence). V gave up 4 bases and J gave up 2 bases, with 11 bases separating them. The CDR3 extends over 14 amino acids. The CDR3 is CASSSTTGNTEAFF. DNA for the CDR3: TGTGCCAGCAGTTCTACGACGGGAAACACTGAAGCTTTCTTT.

J is TRBJ1-2 and V is TRBV7-9, with D hard to call. This CDR3 spans 11 amino acids. Trimming cost V 10 bases and J 5 bases, with 11 bases left between them. In germline, CDR1 is SEHNR, CDR2 FQNEAQ (reference sequence). CDR3 amino acids: CAIQQEYGYTF. The CDR3 DNA is TGTGCCATCCAGCAAGAGTATGGCTACACCTTC.

CDR3 coding DNA: TGTGCCAGCTATAAAGGGCCAGGGTTGGATGAGCAGTTCTTC. Residues: CASYKGPGLDEQFF. The V call is TRBV6-5, the J call TRBJ2-1, with D possibly matching TRBD1 (5 bases). The V gene lost 8 bases and the J gene lost 8 bases, with 19 bases spanning the gap. The CDR3 loop spans 14 amino acids. Germline-derived CDR1 and CDR2 are MNHEY and SVGAGI.

This chain uses TRBV5-1 with TRBJ2-3; possibly TRBD1 or TRBD2 for D (5 bases each). The CDR3 contains 18 residues. CDR1 is SGHRS, CDR2 YFSETQ, per germline. The V and J ends lost 5 bases and 2 bases respectively, with 24 bases between them. CDR3 nucleotide sequence: TGCGCCAGCAGTGCCGGATTGAGGGGAAATTCGTACACAGATACGCAGTATTTT. It codes for CASSAGLRGNSYTDTQYF.

This CDR3 is CASLVGTEAFF. The CDR3 coding sequence is TGTGCCAGCTTGGTGGGGACTGAAGCTTTCTTT. The chain has TRBV2 and TRBJ1-1, with unresolved D. This CDR3 contains 11 residues. Germline CDR1 reads SNHLY; CDR2 reads FYNNEI. V was shortened by 8 bases and J by 5 bases, with 9 bases between the two germline ends. Together with reference TRBV2 and TRBJ1-1, the CDR3 gives the full variable domain: EPEVTQTPSHQVTQMGQEVILRCVPISNHLYFYWYRQILGQKVEFLVSFYNNEISEKSEIFDDQFSVERPDGSNFTLKIRSTKLEDSAMYFCASLVGTEAFFGQGTRLTVV.

CDR3 bases: TGTGCTAGTGGTTTGAGTGCGGCCTCCTACGAGCAGTACTTC. Encoded protein: CASGLSAASYEQYF. This chain uses TRBV12-5 with TRBJ2-7; D uncertain. Per the germline V gene, CDR1 is LGHNT and CDR2 is FRNRAP. The CDR3 sequence is 14 residues long. The ends were cut back, 2 bases at V and 0 bases at J, with 8 bases in the middle.

V usage is TRBV7-9 and J usage is TRBJ2-1; D remains ambiguous. The CDR3 has 17 residues. From germline, CDR1 is SEHNR and CDR2 FQNEAQ (reference sequence). Trimming removed 4 bases from V and 0 bases from J, with 16 bases in between. The CDR3 DNA reads as TGTGCCAGCAGCTCTCCTGGATTGGAGAGCTCCTACAATGAGCAGTTCTTC. Protein: CASSSPGLESSYNEQFF.

J is TRBJ1-2 and V is TRBV5-4; the match to TRBD1 covers 8 bases. J was trimmed by 5 bases and V by 3 bases; bases with no gene match: 15. CDR1 is SGHNT and CDR2 is YYREEE in the germline V gene (reference sequence). This CDR3 has 17 amino acids. The CDR3 DNA reads as TGTGCCAGCAGCTCCCCCCTTCAGGGGGCCTTAGTTTATGGCTACACCTTC. Protein product: CASSSPLQGALVYGYTF. The variable domain in full, completed from reference TRBV5-4 and TRBJ1-2, reads ETGVTQSPTHLIKTRGQQVTLRCSSQSGHNTVSWYQQALGQGPQFIFQYYREEENGRGNFPPRFSGLQFPNYSSELNVNALELDDSALYLCASSSPLQGALVYGYTFGSGTRLTVV.

This clone was recorded a few times. The chain combines TRBV5-4 with TRBJ2-7, with D perhaps TRBD1 (6 bases). V was pared by 1 base and J by 6 bases, with 14 bases between. CDR1 is SGHNT, CDR2 YYREEE, per germline (reference sequence). This CDR3 spans 14 amino acids. CDR3: CASSLSFRGSEQYF. The CDR3 DNA sequence: TGTGCCAGCAGCTTGTCTTTCAGGGGAAGCGAGCAGTACTTC.

The CDR3 sequence is CASRGTSFFGPLHF. CDR3 bases: TGTGCCAGCAGGGGGACAAGCTTTTTTGGTCCCCTCCACTTT. The genes are TRBV2 and TRBJ1-6; TRBD1 might be the D (6 bases). Germline V lookup: CDR1 SNHLY, CDR2 FYNNEI. The CDR3 length is 14 residues. Trimming shortened V by 6 bases and J by 13 bases, and 19 bases separated the two germline ends. Variable domain in full (rest from reference TRBV2 and TRBJ1-6): EPEVTQTPSHQVTQMGQEVILRCVPISNHLYFYWYRQILGQKVEFLVSFYNNEISEKSEIFDDQFSVERPDGSNFTLKIRSTKLEDSAMYFCASRGTSFFGPLHFGNGTRLTVT.

V usage is TRBV6-6 and J usage is TRBJ2-7; 7 nucleotides line up with TRBD2. V shed 5 bases and J 2 bases; nucleotides not matched to a gene: 3. CDR1 is MNHNY and CDR2 is SVGAGI in the germline V gene (reference sequence). The CDR3 is 13 amino acids. In DNA, the CDR3 is TGTGCCAGCAGTCCGGCGGGGGCCTACGAGCAGTACGTC. The encoded protein is CASSPAGAYEQYV.

The V call is TRBV6-1, the J call TRBJ2-7; no definite D call. Trimming cost V 5 bases and J 2 bases, with 4 bases left between them. The CDR3 spans 11 residues. Germline values: CDR1 MNHNS, CDR2 SASEGT. DNA for the CDR3: TGTGCCAGCAGTCACACCTACGAGCAGTACTTC. It translates to CASSHTYEQYF.

This clone was recorded once. The chain employs TRBV5-6 and TRBJ1-2; D gene unclear. Germline CDR1 and CDR2: SGHDT and YYEEEE. This CDR3 comprises 14 residues. V gave up 6 bases and J gave up 2 bases, with 14 bases separating them. This CDR3 is CASNFFWGNYGYTF. CDR3 DNA sequence: TGTGCCAGCAACTTCTTTTGGGGAAACTATGGCTACACCTTC.

V is TRBV7-8 and J is TRBJ1-2; 7 bases align to TRBD1. Per the germline V gene, CDR1 is SGHVS and CDR2 is FQNEAQ. The CDR3 loop spans 14 amino acids. V shed 5 bases and J 8 bases; nucleotides not matched to a gene: 11. The CDR3 loop is CASSPTRQGGGYTF. For the CDR3, the DNA is TGTGCCAGCAGCCCTACCCGACAGGGAGGAGGCTACACCTTC.

J is TRBJ1-2 and V is TRBV7-2, with D perhaps matching TRBD1 (6 bases). Looked up from germline, CDR1 is SGHTA and CDR2 is FQGNSA. The CDR3 loop spans 15 amino acids. The V gene lost 1 base and the J gene lost 10 bases, with 19 bases spanning the gap. For the CDR3, the DNA is TGTGCCAGCAGCTTAGGGGCGTCCGGGACATCGGACTACACCTTC. Amino acids: CASSLGASGTSDYTF.

The gene calls are TRBV5-1 and TRBJ1-2; 11 bases line up with TRBD1. CDR1 and CDR2 (germline): SGHRS, YFSETQ. V lost 4 bases to trimming and J lost 5 bases; unmatched junction nucleotides: 7. This CDR3 has 15 amino acids. In DNA form, the CDR3 reads TGCGCCAGCAGCCTCGGACAGGGGGCAAGTTATGGCTACACCTTC. Translated, it gives CASSLGQGASYGYTF.

J is TRBJ1-2 and V is TRBV9, with TRBD1 matching over 7 bases. The CDR3 is made up of 12 amino acids. Trimming removed 2 bases from V and 8 bases from J; junction bases left unmatched: 3. CDR1 SGDLS and CDR2 YYNGEE come from the germline V gene. This CDR3 reads CASSVAGGGYTF. CDR3 coding DNA: TGTGCCAGCAGCGTGGCAGGGGGAGGCTACACCTTC. The entire variable domain, with the rest obtained from reference TRBV9 and TRBJ1-2, is as follows: DSGVTQTPKHLITATGQRVTLRCSPRSGDLSVYWYQQSLDQGLQFLIQYYNGEERAKGNILERFSAQQFPDLHSELNLSSLELGDSALYFCASSVAGGGYTFGSGTRLTVV.

This chain connects TRBV6-5 to TRBJ1-2; tentative D call: TRBD1 (6 bases). Trimming pared 5 bases from V and 6 bases from J, leaving 13 bases between. The germline CDR1 and CDR2 sequences are MNHEY and SVGAGI. The CDR3 consists of 13 residues. The CDR3: CASSERGPDGYTF. The CDR3 DNA is TGTGCCAGCAGTGAGCGGGGGCCCGATGGCTACACCTTC.

The V call is TRBV2, the J call TRBJ1-1; D remains ambiguous. Germline assignment: CDR1 SNHLY and CDR2 FYNNEI. V was trimmed by 4 bases and J by 0 bases, leaving 6 bases between them. This CDR3 is built from 13 residues. CDR3 region: CASSADLNTEAFF. Here the CDR3 DNA reads TGTGCCAGCAGTGCTGATTTGAACACTGAAGCTTTCTTT. The full variable domain, in which reference TRBV2 and TRBJ1-1 provide the parts outside the CDR3, is EPEVTQTPSHQVTQMGQEVILRCVPISNHLYFYWYRQILGQKVEFLVSFYNNEISEKSEIFDDQFSVERPDGSNFTLKIRSTKLEDSAMYFCASSADLNTEAFFGQGTRLTVV.